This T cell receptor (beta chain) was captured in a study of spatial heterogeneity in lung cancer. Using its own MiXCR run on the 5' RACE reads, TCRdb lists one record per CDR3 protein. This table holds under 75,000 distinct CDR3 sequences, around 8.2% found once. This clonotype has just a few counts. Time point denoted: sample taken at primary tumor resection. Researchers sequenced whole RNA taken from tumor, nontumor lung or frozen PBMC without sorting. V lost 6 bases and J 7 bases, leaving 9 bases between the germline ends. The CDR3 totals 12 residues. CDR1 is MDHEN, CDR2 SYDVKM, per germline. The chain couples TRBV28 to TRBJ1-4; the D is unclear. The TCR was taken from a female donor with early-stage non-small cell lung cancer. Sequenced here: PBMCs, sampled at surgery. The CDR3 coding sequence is TGTGCCAGCAGGGGGTTGGCTGAAAAACTGTTTTTT. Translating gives CASRGLAEKLFF.